These 7 T cell receptor beta chains originate from one sample sequenced in a study of T-cell reconstitution after alpha-beta-depleted transplantation in children. Using unique molecular identifiers, the investigators prepared the TCRbeta library. TCRdb re-called the PCR reads with MiXCR, one entry per CDR3 protein. The sample yields roughly 790,000 distinct CDR3 sequences, less than 20% seen once. The specimen was PBMCs, mostly from graft donor cells, collected 360 days after TCRalphabeta/CD19-depleted stem cell transplant. Receptors originate from a male patient between 10 and 17 years old who had a stem cell transplant for acute lymphoblastic leukemia, so the T cells may come from the graft donor.

The chain uses TRBV5-1 and TRBJ2-1, with 8 bases that match TRBD2. Germline V CDR1 and CDR2: SGHRS, YFSETQ. The CDR3 runs to 13 residues. The J segment lost 6 bases and the V segment lost 2 bases, leaving 1 base of the junction unmatched. CDR3 loop: CASSFGLANEQFF. The DNA for the CDR3 is TGCGCCAGCAGCTTCGGACTAGCCAATGAGCAGTTCTTC.

The genes are TRBV11-2 and TRBJ2-1; 12 bases map to TRBD2. The CDR3 is 15 residues long. The ends lost 4 bases at V and 7 bases at J; junction bases unmatched: 5. CDR1 is SGHAT, CDR2 FQNNGV, per germline. CDR3 region: CASSWLAGGPNEQFF. The CDR3 region has the DNA TGTGCCAGCAGCTGGCTAGCGGGAGGGCCTAATGAGCAGTTCTTC.

The chain joins TRBV18 to TRBJ1-1; maybe TRBD1 (5 bases). The V and J ends lost 3 bases and 5 bases respectively, with 25 bases between them. Germline V gene sequence: CDR1 KGHSH, CDR2 LQKENI. CDR3 length: 18 amino acids. CDR3 in amino acids: CASSPAGLWGMIRTEAFF. The DNA of the CDR3 is TGTGCCAGCTCACCGGCGGGATTATGGGGGATGATCAGGACTGAAGCTTTCTTT.

This clonotype came up a few times. The chain joins TRBV20-1 to TRBJ2-1, with D perhaps TRBD2 (6 bases). Trimming removed 5 bases from V and 0 bases from J, with 14 bases in between. The CDR3 runs to 15 residues. Germline V gene lookup returns CDR1 DFQATT and CDR2 SNEGSKA (reference sequence). CDR3 loop: CSAGGAVNSYNEQFF. CDR3 DNA sequence: TGCAGTGCTGGAGGGGCGGTAAACTCCTACAATGAGCAGTTCTTC.

The genes are TRBV5-1 and TRBJ2-1; maybe TRBD2 (5 bases). There are 15 residues in the CDR3. With 4 bases removed from V and 5 bases from J, the gap between germline ends came to 16 bases. Germline CDR1 reads SGHRS; CDR2 reads YFSETQ. The CDR3 DNA reads TGCGCCAGCAGCACCCTGGACTGGCAAAACAATGAGCAGTTCTTC. It specifies CASSTLDWQNNEQFF.

This clonotype occurred many times. V usage is TRBV5-1 and J usage is TRBJ2-1, with 14 bases lining up with TRBD2. V trimming: 4 bases; J trimming: 10 bases; junction bases outside the gene matches: 4. The CDR3 is made up of 14 amino acids. The germline V gene has CDR1 SGHRS and CDR2 YFSETQ. The CDR3 here is CASSPGLAGEEQFF. The CDR3 bases are TGCGCCAGCAGCCCGGGACTAGCGGGAGAGGAGCAGTTCTTC.

The chain joins TRBV6-2 or TRBV6-3 to TRBJ2-5; 9 nucleotides agree with TRBD2. CDR3 length equals 21 residues. The germline V gene has CDR1 MNHEY and CDR2 SVGEGT. Trimming took 1 base from V and 1 from J; bases not matched to a gene: 19. CDR3 nucleotide sequence: TGTGCCAGCAGTTACTTCGGACTCGGTGGGCTAGCGGGAAGGGGCCAAGAGACCCAGTACTTC. Translated, it gives CASSYFGLGGLAGRGQETQYF.